This is a list of T cell receptor beta chains from one sample in a study of T cell responses to AZD1222 COVID-19 vaccine. Some clones are missing from TCRdb's copy, which holds only in-frame ones; the method was immunoSEQ multiplex PCR. The sample includes around 150,000 clones, roughly 90% of them seen just once. This specimen was peripheral blood, taken on day 0 of AZD1222 vaccination. The source is an adult in good health. The CDR3 runs from the conserved cysteine through the conserved F or W. D genes are given only for firm matches. Clone size appears in some rows only: once, few, many, or a class for an expanded clone.

D: .; J: TRBJ1-1; size: few; V: TRBV7-8; DNA: TGTGCCAGCAGCCACTTAGGAAATCAAGCTTTCTTT; CDR3: CASSHLGNQAFF
D: TRBD2; J: TRBJ2-1; size: .; V: TRBV10-1; DNA: TGCGCCAGCAGTGCGGTGCGGGGGGTCTACAATGAGCAGTTCTTC; CDR3: CASSAVRGVYNEQFF
D: .; J: TRBJ1-3; size: .; V: TRBV19; DNA: TGTGCCAGTGCCCCAGCGGGACCCAGAAGGAACACCATATATTTT; CDR3: CASAPAGPRRNTIYF
D: .; J: TRBJ1-6; size: once; V: TRBV19; DNA: TGTGCCAGTGGGGCAGGAAATTCACCCCTCCACTTT; CDR3: CASGAGNSPLHF
D: .; J: TRBJ1-3; size: .; V: TRBV5-1; DNA: TGCGCCAGCAGCTTGGCAGGGGATTCCGGAAACACCATATATTTT; CDR3: CASSLAGDSGNTIYF
D: .; J: TRBJ1-5; size: .; V: TRBV11-2; DNA: TGTGCCAGCAGCCCCCAAGGGGGAAGAAATCAGCCCCAGCATTTT; CDR3: CASSPQGGRNQPQHF
D: TRBD2; J: TRBJ2-7; size: .; V: TRBV5-6; DNA: TGTGCCAGCAGATTTGGACTAGCGGGAGACTACGAGCAGTACTTC; CDR3: CASRFGLAGDYEQYF
D: TRBD2; J: TRBJ2-5; size: .; V: TRBV2; DNA: TGTGCCAGCAGCGGGACTAGCGCATTACGAGAGACCCAGTACTTC; CDR3: CASSGTSALRETQYF
D: .; J: TRBJ1-3; size: .; V: TRBV6-5; DNA: TGTGCCAGCAGTTACGGGGGCGCCGGAAACACCATATATTTT; CDR3: CASSYGGAGNTIYF
D: .; J: TRBJ2-3; size: .; V: TRBV4-2; DNA: TGTGCCAGCAGCCAAGACAGGAGGCGGGGAGCAGATACGCAGTATTTT; CDR3: CASSQDRRRGADTQYF
D: .; J: TRBJ1-1; size: .; V: TRBV27; DNA: TGTGCCAGCAGTTCTGGGAACACTGAAGCTTTCTTT; CDR3: CASSSGNTEAFF
D: TRBD2; J: TRBJ2-1; size: .; V: TRBV28; DNA: TGTGCCAGCAGTTTAGAGGTTCGGGGGGGCAATGAGCAGTTCTTC; CDR3: CASSLEVRGGNEQFF
D: TRBD2; J: TRBJ2-1; size: .; V: TRBV15; DNA: TGTGCCACCAGCAAGCGGGACTTTAACAATGAGCAGTTCTTC; CDR3: CATSKRDFNNEQFF